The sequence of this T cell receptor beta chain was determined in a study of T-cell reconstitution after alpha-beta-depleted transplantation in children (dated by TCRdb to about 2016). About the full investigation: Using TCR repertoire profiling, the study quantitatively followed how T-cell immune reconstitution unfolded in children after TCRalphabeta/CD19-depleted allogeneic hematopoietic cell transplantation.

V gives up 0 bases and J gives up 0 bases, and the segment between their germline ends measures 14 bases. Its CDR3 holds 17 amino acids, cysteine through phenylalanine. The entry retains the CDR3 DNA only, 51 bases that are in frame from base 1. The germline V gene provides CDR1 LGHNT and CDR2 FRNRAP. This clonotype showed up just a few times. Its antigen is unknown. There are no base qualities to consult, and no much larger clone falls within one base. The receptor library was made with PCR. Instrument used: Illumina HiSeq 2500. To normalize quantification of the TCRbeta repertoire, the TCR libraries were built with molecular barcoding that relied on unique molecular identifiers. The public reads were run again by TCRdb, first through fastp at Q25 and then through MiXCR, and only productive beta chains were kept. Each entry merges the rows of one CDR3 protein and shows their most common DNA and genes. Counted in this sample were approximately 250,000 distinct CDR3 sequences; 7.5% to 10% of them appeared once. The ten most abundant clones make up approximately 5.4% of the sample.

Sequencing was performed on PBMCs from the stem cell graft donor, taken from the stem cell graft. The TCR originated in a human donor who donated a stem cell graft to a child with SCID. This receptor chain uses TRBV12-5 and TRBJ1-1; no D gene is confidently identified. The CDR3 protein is CASGLVSKDEMNTEAFF. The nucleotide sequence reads TGTGCTAGTGGTTTGGTATCCAAGGATGAAATGAACACTGAAGCTTTCTTT.